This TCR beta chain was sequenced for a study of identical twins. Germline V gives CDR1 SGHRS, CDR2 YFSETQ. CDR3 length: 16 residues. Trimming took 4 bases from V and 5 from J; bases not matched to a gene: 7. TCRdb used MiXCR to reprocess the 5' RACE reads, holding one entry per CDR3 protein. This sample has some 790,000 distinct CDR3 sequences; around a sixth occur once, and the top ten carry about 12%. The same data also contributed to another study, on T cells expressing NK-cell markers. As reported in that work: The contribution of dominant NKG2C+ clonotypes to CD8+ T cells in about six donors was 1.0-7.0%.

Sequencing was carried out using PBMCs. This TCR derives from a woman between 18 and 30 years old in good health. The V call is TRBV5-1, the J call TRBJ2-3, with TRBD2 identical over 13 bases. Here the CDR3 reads CASSTGLAGVVDTQYF. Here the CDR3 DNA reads TGCGCCAGCAGCACCGGACTAGCGGGAGTCGTAGATACGCAGTATTTT.